Each of the 2 T cell receptor beta chains below was sequenced from the same sample in a study of neurological immune-mediated disorders. TCRdb analysed the 5' RACE reads with MiXCR anew, one entry per CDR3 protein. The sample lists 87,000 or so distinct CDR3 sequences; 3.5% were seen once. Input material: PBMCs. The receptors come from a woman younger than 30 with multiple sclerosis.

In this sample, this clonotype turned up many times. The rearrangement joins TRBV29-1 to TRBJ1-2; maybe TRBD1 (6 bases). The V gene's germline CDR1 is SQVTM and CDR2 ANQGSEA. The V gene lost 3 bases and the J gene lost 8 bases, with 16 bases spanning the gap. The CDR3 loop spans 13 amino acids. The CDR3 spells CSVDPVTGAGYTF. The CDR3 nucleotides are TGCAGCGTTGATCCTGTGACGGGGGCCGGCTACACCTTC.

This clonotype has a count of ten or more. This rearrangement joins TRBV12-3 or TRBV12-4 to TRBJ1-2; D remains unclear. The CDR3 sequence is 13 residues long. Trimming stripped 6 bases from V and 6 bases from J, with 14 bases between. The CDR3 is CASRTDSPHGYTF. The CDR3 region has the DNA TGTGCCAGCAGAACAGACTCTCCCCATGGCTACACCTTC.